This T cell receptor beta chain originates from a study of blood T cells in healthy people across ages (dated by TCRdb to between 2014 and 2017). Context from the whole study: In model experiments, template switching captured roughly one uniquely barcoded TCR beta cDNA molecule for every two T cells. Using deep sequencing normalized with unique cDNA molecular identifiers, the study measured how TCR beta repertoire diversity changes with age. The donors were divided into four age groups: young (average roughly 15 years), middle-aged (almost 40), aged (approximately 59) and long-lived (about 80). Donors of different ages were randomly distributed across sequencing lanes to avoid experimental bias. Two additional independent replicas of 1 million unique cDNA reads from the same blood draw were analyzed for two donors (one aged 18 to 30 and one aged 80 or older).

Library method: 5' RACE. Sequencing relied on an Illumina HiSeq 2500. A second PCR of about 7 to 12 cycles was run with a J-beta primer mix and a sample-barcoded 5' primer. A unique molecular identifier was introduced onto each TCR beta cDNA molecule by a template-switch 5' adaptor carrying 12 random nucleotides. Each sample yielded at least 3 million CDR3-containing paired-end reads. The Mint cDNA synthesis kit, primed by a TRBC-specific oligonucleotide, was used to synthesize first-strand cDNA from all RNA. Following uracil-DNA glycosylase treatment, all cDNA underwent a first 18-cycle PCR with the universal primers M1SS and BC2_uni_R. The authors processed their data as follows. For normalization, 1 million high-quality reads, each with a distinct molecular identifier, were randomly selected from each sample. Reads sharing molecular identifiers were discarded rather than binned into consensus sequences. MiTCR, with a Q25 quality threshold and the strictest error-elimination algorithm, was used for CDR3 identification, clonotype clustering and error correction. A nonparametric unseen species model with Euler transformation was used to estimate lower-bound total TCR beta diversity. TCRdb reprocessed the public reads (quality trimming at Q25 with fastp, clone calling with MiXCR) and kept in-frame beta chains. Every distinct CDR3 protein forms one entry, paired with its most common genes and DNA. Here the V and J calls rest on TCRdb's processing, not on the authors' analysis. A total of roughly 800,000 distinct CDR3 sequences appear in this sample, roughly 64% of them only once. The top ten hold roughly 22% of the sample.

General findings and caveats noted by the study authors: Observed TCR beta diversity correlated strongly with the percentage of naive T cells measured by flow cytometry. Donor CMV infection status was unknown, potentially confounding age-related changes in expanded clonotypes. Compared with the aged group, the long-lived group had more naive CD4+ T cells, fewer expanded clones and increased TCR diversity, suggesting age selection. Estimates of total diversity based on one million sequenced T cells were regarded as lower bounds and as underestimates. As age increased, observed TCR beta diversity per million T cells dropped in a roughly linear way, and a significant reduction was already evident by age roughly 36. Bulk unsorted PBMC profiling prevented conclusive comparison of naive and antigen-experienced compartments.

Note on this clonotype: The target of this receptor is not known. Nothing much larger sits one base from this clone, and base qualities are not available.

Donors were around 37 systemically healthy Caucasian individuals from Russia aged about 6 to 100 years. Each donor gave ten milliliters of peripheral blood, drawn into EDTA-treated Vacutainer tubes. Ficoll-Paque density-gradient centrifugation was used to isolate PBMCs, with at least 7 million obtained per sample. Trizol reagent was used to extract total RNA from the PBMCs, yielding at least 6 micrograms per sample. For every donor, an aliquot of PBMCs went through flow cytometry to measure the percentages of naive CD45RAhigh/CD27high T cells. Sequencing input: blood. This receptor was obtained from a man aged 30 to 39 in good health.

The CDR3 region reads CASSLNSGGFGQYF. DNA sequence: TGCGCCAGCAGCTTGAACAGCGGGGGGTTCGGGCAGTACTTC. Recombination connected TRBV5-1 to TRBJ2-5, with 9 junctional bases fitting TRBD2. Trimming accounts for 1 base at V and 11 bases at J, while the number of junction bases matched to no gene is 9. The CDR3 measures 14 amino acids from cysteine to phenylalanine. The kept DNA is CDR3 alone, 42 bases in frame from the first base. The germline V gene gives CDR1 as SGHRS and CDR2 as YFSETQ.